The rows below give T cell receptor beta chains drawn from one sample of a study of blood T cell repertoires in COVID-19. Here immunoSEQ multiplex PCR was the method, and the copy in TCRdb shows in-frame clones only, minus some. The sample shows hundreds of thousands of clones, 80% of them seen only once. Material for sequencing was PBMCs or T cells enriched from blood (not recorded which). The receptors come from a man aged 25 to 40 with acute COVID-19. Each CDR3 is given with its conserved first and last residue. Each record gives: J gene, V gene, CDR3 length, CDR3 protein.

TRBJ2-3 TRBV19 14 CASSLTVSTDTQYF
TRBJ2-1 TRBV28 14 CASSSGQGVYEQFF
TRBJ1-2 TRBV7-9 12 CASSLFNYGYTF
TRBJ1-1 TRBV29-1 15 CSARQGAIKGPEAFF
TRBJ2-3 TRBV14 15 CASSHWTGPIDTQYF
TRBJ1-1 TRBV10-3 14 CAISEWGTNTEAFF
TRBJ2-3 TRBV9 15 CASSPGQAITDTQYF
TRBJ2-5 TRBV10-2 19 CASSGLPGQGTGEPETQYF
TRBJ2-1 TRBV5-1 16 CASSDPRLAGGNEQFF
TRBJ2-7 TRBV12-5 12 CASGLVTYEQYF
TRBJ1-4 TRBV28 14 CASLRGATNEKLFF
TRBJ1-4 TRBV19 13 CASSLGQTGKLFF
TRBJ1-1 TRBV7-2 11 CASSLFHEAFF
TRBJ2-6 TRBV19 16 CASSNDAGTGANVLTF
TRBJ1-1 TRBV5-5 15 CASSLGQRMNTEAFF
TRBJ2-1 TRBV28 15 CASRGRLAGDYEQFF
TRBJ1-5 TRBV28 14 CASSLYRVGQPQHF
TRBJ1-6 TRBV5-5 16 CASSLEIQRGSSPLHF
TRBJ2-3 TRBV9 16 CASSTRGGQSTDTQYF
TRBJ1-4 TRBV12-5 16 CASGLSWTAGGEKLFF
TRBJ2-7 TRBV5-6 11 CASSWSYEQYF
TRBJ1-3 TRBV27 16 CASSPVPQGTGNTIYF
TRBJ1-5 TRBV2 15 CASSEGGISNQPQHF
TRBJ2-3 TRBV3-1/TRBV3-2 11 CASSQDNTQYF
TRBJ1-3 TRBV30 14 CACEDRSSGNTIYF
TRBJ2-7 TRBV18 17 CASSPPTDRGPLGEQYF
TRBJ1-5 TRBV25-1 15 CASSEPPRGRRPQHF
TRBJ2-5 TRBV13 12 CASSYRQGAQYF
TRBJ1-1 TRBV5-1 14 CASGPDRVETEAFF
TRBJ2-2 TRBV7-3 16 CASSWSAGGLAGELFF
TRBJ2-5 TRBV12-3/TRBV12-4 12 CASSFAGETQYF
TRBJ2-5 TRBV5-1 14 CASSGQGRGETQYF
TRBJ1-5 TRBV28 12 CASGTGHRPQHF
TRBJ2-7 TRBV18 12 CASSPIGDEQYF
TRBJ1-1 TRBV29-1 13 CSVVRQVGTEAFF
TRBJ1-2 TRBV6-5 12 CASTARSGGYTF
TRBJ1-6 TRBV25-1 12 CASRTGLSPLHF
TRBJ1-2 TRBV6-5 11 CASGGNYGYTF
TRBJ2-5 TRBV7-3 16 CASSSSGGALGETQYF
TRBJ2-2 TRBV24-1 12 CATSTTTGELFF
TRBJ1-6 TRBV5-1 15 CASSRGQGGDSPLHF
TRBJ2-7 TRBV5-1 15 CASSLGGSESYEQYF
TRBJ1-6 TRBV10-3 15 CAISAGQVDNSPLHF
TRBJ1-5 TRBV3-1/TRBV3-2 14 CASSQATGNQPQHF
TRBJ2-2 TRBV5-4 16 CASSFKTGAGTGELFF
TRBJ1-1 TRBV19 14 CASSRDRGNTEAFF
TRBJ1-2 TRBV30 12 CAWIMGGRGYTF
TRBJ2-3 TRBV2 13 CASSEDSTDTQYF
TRBJ1-1 TRBV10-3 14 CAVGGQGLNTEAFF
TRBJ2-3 TRBV9 18 CASKATFRAKEGTDTQYF
TRBJ1-1 TRBV6-5 14 CASTRQASMTEAFF
TRBJ1-1 TRBV7-6 15 CASSLATGPNTEAFF